The 10 T cell receptor beta chains reported below all come from one sample, sequenced in a study of T cell repertoires in cytomegalovirus infection. TCRdb re-derived calls from the reads in MiXCR, one entry per CDR3 protein. The sample lists fewer than 200,000 distinct CDR3 sequences; under 15% were seen once. Sequencing was done on a sample of PBMCs. Receptors originate from a human donor in good health (CMV status not recorded). Some clones in this sample may be carry-over from other donors' samples.

This clonotype was picked up a small number of times. The chain is built from TRBV4-1 and TRBJ2-3; no reliable D call. Trimming took 2 bases from V and 4 from J, leaving 16 bases between them. Germline values: CDR1 MGHRA, CDR2 YSYEKL. The CDR3 is 16 residues long. CDR3 coding DNA: TGCGCCAGCAGCCAATTGCCAGGATCCCCCCCAGATACGCAGTATTTT. Translating it yields CASSQLPGSPPDTQYF.

The V gene is TRBV7-3, the J gene TRBJ2-3; TRBD1 is a possible D gene (5 bases). The CDR3 contains 14 residues. The V gene's germline CDR1 is SGHTA and CDR2 FQGTGA. The V gene lost 8 bases and the J gene lost 3 bases, with 15 bases spanning the gap. The CDR3 DNA is TGTGCCAGCGGATCTCAGGGTGGAACAGATACGCAGTATTTT. Encoded protein: CASGSQGGTDTQYF.

At least ten counts were recorded for this clonotype. The rearrangement links TRBV4-3 to TRBJ2-1; 9 positions match TRBD2. This CDR3 region has 18 residues. The germline V gene encodes CDR1 LGHNA and CDR2 YSLEER. Trimming at V came to 1 base and at J to 5 bases, leaving 12 bases not matched to a gene. The CDR3 DNA reads TGCGCCAGCAGCCAAGCCATCCGAGGTAGCGGGGGAAACAATGAGCAGTTCTTC. As protein: CASSQAIRGSGGNNEQFF.

This clonotype was seen repeatedly, ten times or more. CDR3 amino acids: CASSPRDRRPYGYTF. CDR3 in DNA: TGTGCCAGCAGTCCCCGGGACAGAAGACCCTATGGCTACACCTTC. This chain uses TRBV28 with TRBJ1-2; 7 bases line up with TRBD1. Per germline, CDR1 MDHEN and CDR2 SYDVKM. The CDR3 sequence is 15 residues long. V lost 5 bases and J lost 4; bases outside the gene matches: 10.

This clonotype was observed many times. CDR3 protein: CASSVGTSGTSYNEQFF. CDR3 coding DNA: TGTGCCAGCAGCGTCGGGACTAGCGGTACCTCCTACAATGAGCAGTTCTTC. The chain links TRBV5-5 to TRBJ2-1; TRBD2 aligns across 11 bases. Germline CDR1 and CDR2: SGHKS and YYEKEE (reference sequence). CDR3 length equals 17 residues. Germline trimming cut 4 bases from V and 0 bases from J; bases unmatched to any gene: 6.

On this clonotype: It may be a read error: a sequence one base away is much more abundant. This rearrangement joins TRBV7-6 to TRBJ2-5; tentatively, D is TRBD2 (6 bases). CDR1 and CDR2 (germline): SGHVS, FNYEAQ. The CDR3 has 15 residues. CDR3 DNA sequence: TGTGCCAGCAGCTCGGGAGCCCTTCGCCAAGAGACCCAGTGCTTC. It encodes CASSSGALRQETQCF. Supplemented by reference TRBV7-6 and TRBJ2-5, the full variable domain reads GAGVSQSPRYKVTKRGQDVALRCDPISGHVSLYWYRQALGQGPEFLTYFNYEAQQDKSGLPNDRFSAERPEGSISTLTIQRTEQRDSAMYRCASSSGALRQETQCFGPGTRLLVL.

The chain couples TRBV29-1 to TRBJ1-2, with TRBD1 matching over 8 bases. Germline trimming cut 5 bases from V and 1 base from J; bases unmatched to any gene: 6. The CDR3 contains 14 residues. CDR1 and CDR2 (germline): SQVTM, ANQGSEA. The CDR3 sequence: CSVTGGANNYGYTF. The CDR3 DNA follows: TGCAGCGTTACAGGGGGGGCGAATAACTATGGCTACACCTTC.

The table lists this clonotype with a few counts. The CDR3 sequence is CASSLSGDGYNEQFF. CDR3 DNA sequence: TGTGCCAGCAGCCTTAGCGGGGATGGCTACAATGAGCAGTTCTTC. The chain couples TRBV9 to TRBJ2-1; 8 nucleotides align to TRBD2. The V segment lost 4 bases and the J segment 3 bases; nucleotides outside the gene matches: 6. CDR1 and CDR2 (germline): SGDLS, YYNGEE. CDR3 size: 15 residues.

In this sample, this clonotype turned up many times. The V and J genes are TRBV7-2 and TRBJ1-1, with TRBD1 identical over 7 bases. The CDR3 spans 14 residues. CDR1 and CDR2 (germline): SGHTA, FQGNSA. Germline trimming cut 4 bases from V and 1 base from J; bases unmatched to any gene: 3. The CDR3 sequence: CASSYRDRNTEAFF. The CDR3 region has the DNA TGTGCCAGCAGCTACCGGGACAGGAACACTGAAGCTTTCTTT.

This clonotype was recorded many times. The V call is TRBV7-8, the J call TRBJ2-3; no firm D call. The CDR3 sequence is 13 residues long. From germline, CDR1 is SGHVS and CDR2 FQNEAQ. V lost 1 base to trimming and J lost 6 bases, with 8 bases between them. Written as DNA, the CDR3 is TGTGCCAGCAGCTTAGAGGGTCCGGATACGCAGTATTTT. Its protein is CASSLEGPDTQYF. The entire variable domain, with the rest obtained from reference TRBV7-8 and TRBJ2-3, is as follows: GAGVSQSPRYKVAKRGQDVALRCDPISGHVSLFWYQQALGQGPEFLTYFQNEAQLDKSGLPSDRFFAERPEGSVSTLKIQRTQQEDSAVYLCASSLEGPDTQYFGPGTRLTVL.